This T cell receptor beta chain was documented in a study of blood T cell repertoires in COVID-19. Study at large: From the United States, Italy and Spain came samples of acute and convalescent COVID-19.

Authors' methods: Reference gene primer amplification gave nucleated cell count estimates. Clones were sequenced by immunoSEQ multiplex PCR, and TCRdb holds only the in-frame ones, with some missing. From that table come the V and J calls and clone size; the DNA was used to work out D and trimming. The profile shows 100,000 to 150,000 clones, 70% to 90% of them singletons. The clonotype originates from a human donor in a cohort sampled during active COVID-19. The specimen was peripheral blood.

The DNA of the CDR3 is TGCGCCAGCAGCTTGGGGACAGGGGGCCCCTACGAGCAGTACTTC. It translates to CASSLGTGGPYEQYF. The V and J genes are TRBV5-1 and TRBJ2-7; 11 bases align to TRBD1. V lost 0 bases, J lost 2 bases, and 1 base stayed unmatched. Germline CDR1 reads SGHRS; CDR2 reads YFSETQ. This CDR3 spans 15 amino acids.